Given below is one T cell receptor beta chain in context. Its antigen specificity is not known. No much larger clone is present one base from it, and per-base qualities are unavailable. V sheds 3 bases and J sheds 6 bases, leaving 20 bases between their ends. CDR1 and CDR2 are drawn from the germline V gene (reference sequence): GTSNPN, SVGIG. Including the terminal cysteine and phenylalanine, the CDR3 comprises 16 residues. Of all the DNA, just the CDR3 is kept, 48 bases in frame from base 1. These data are taken from a study of T cell changes during pregnancy in multiple sclerosis (dated by TCRdb to the late 2010s). Regarding the research as a whole: Changes in the T cell repertoire over the course of pregnancy were examined in this study in women with multiple sclerosis.

The protocol used for the library was the immunoSEQ multiplex PCR assay. Here the immuneACCESS table is served through TCRdb, limited to in-frame sequences with V and J called. Missing clones are a known gap in these copies; in checked studies unresolved V genes cover under half, and the rest lacks a known reason. The sample profile shows approximately 9,100 clones; approximately 87% of them were found once. The ten largest make up 5.2% of the sample. The sequence links TRBV30 to TRBJ1-4; no D segment can be confidently identified. This TCR came from a female donor in good health, enrolled as a control in a pregnancy study. The source material was CD8+ T cells from peripheral blood mononuclear cells, sampled in the first trimester of pregnancy. The CDR3 sequence is CAWSIKRAGSDEKLFF. The DNA reads TGTGCCTGGAGCATTAAGAGAGCGGGGTCGGATGAAAAACTGTTTTTT.